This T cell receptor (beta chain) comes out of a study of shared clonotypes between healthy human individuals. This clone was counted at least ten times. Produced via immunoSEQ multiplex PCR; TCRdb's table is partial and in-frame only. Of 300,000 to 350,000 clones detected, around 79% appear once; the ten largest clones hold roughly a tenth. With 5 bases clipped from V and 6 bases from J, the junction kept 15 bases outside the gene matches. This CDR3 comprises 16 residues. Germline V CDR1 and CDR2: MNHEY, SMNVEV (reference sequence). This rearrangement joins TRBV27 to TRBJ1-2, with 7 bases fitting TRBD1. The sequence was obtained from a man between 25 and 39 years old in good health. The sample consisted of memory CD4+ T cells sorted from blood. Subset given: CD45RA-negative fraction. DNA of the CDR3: TGTGCCAGCAGTCCAGCTCCGACAGGGAAAGGGAATGGCTACACCTTC. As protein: CASSPAPTGKGNGYTF.